These T cell receptor beta chains were read from a single sample in a study of TIL therapy for anti-PD-1-resistant metastatic lung cancer. TCRdb's table, derived via immunoSEQ multiplex PCR, lists solely in-frame clones and lacks some. The sample lists 30,000 to 45,000 clones; 73% were seen once. The sequences come from blood, collected at baseline. The source of these receptors is a person aged 25 to 79 with non-small cell lung cancer. CDR3s leave out the opening cysteine and the closing phenylalanine or tryptophan. The order of the fields is clone size, V gene, CDR3 length, J gene, D gene, CDR3 protein. A D gene is named only where the DNA matches it firmly. Clone size is shown for a subset of rows, as once, few, many or a class of expanded clone.

abundance: .; v_gene: TRBV6-6; len: 11; j_gene: TRBJ2-2; d_gene: .; CDR3aa: ASINAGSGELF
abundance: few; v_gene: TRBV6-1; len: 12; j_gene: TRBJ1-1; d_gene: .; CDR3aa: ASSLDYLNTEAF
abundance: .; v_gene: TRBV28; len: 12; j_gene: TRBJ2-3; d_gene: .; CDR3aa: ASMKGTRADTQY
abundance: .; v_gene: TRBV28; len: 12; j_gene: TRBJ2-2; d_gene: TRBD2; CDR3aa: ASRASGKVGELF
abundance: .; v_gene: TRBV18; len: 13; j_gene: TRBJ1-1; d_gene: .; CDR3aa: ASSLPRITSGAAF
abundance: once; v_gene: TRBV6-1; len: 13; j_gene: TRBJ2-2; d_gene: TRBD2; CDR3aa: ASSPWDYQTGELF
abundance: once; v_gene: TRBV28; len: 13; j_gene: TRBJ1-2; d_gene: TRBD1; CDR3aa: ASSFSQGAGYGYT
abundance: .; v_gene: TRBV6-1; len: 13; j_gene: TRBJ2-7; d_gene: .; CDR3aa: ASSTRQWVGYEQY
abundance: .; v_gene: TRBV28; len: 12; j_gene: TRBJ2-7; d_gene: .; CDR3aa: ASRAQVETYEQY
abundance: .; v_gene: TRBV4-3; len: 15; j_gene: TRBJ2-1; d_gene: .; CDR3aa: ASSQDIGGQGYNEQF
abundance: .; v_gene: TRBV4-1; len: 12; j_gene: TRBJ2-5; d_gene: TRBD2; CDR3aa: ASSQEAGFGTQY
abundance: .; v_gene: TRBV5-6; len: 15; j_gene: TRBJ2-3; d_gene: .; CDR3aa: ASSLVVTEPSTDTQY
abundance: .; v_gene: TRBV19; len: 12; j_gene: TRBJ2-5; d_gene: TRBD1; CDR3aa: ASSRTRDRETQY
abundance: .; v_gene: TRBV5-1; len: 15; j_gene: TRBJ2-1; d_gene: TRBD2; CDR3aa: ASSPIIAGGFYNEQF
abundance: .; v_gene: TRBV4-2; len: 18; j_gene: TRBJ2-1; d_gene: TRBD2; CDR3aa: ASSQFPGTSLTSSYNEQF
abundance: .; v_gene: TRBV28; len: 14; j_gene: TRBJ2-5; d_gene: TRBD2; CDR3aa: ASSRGLAGGIETQY
abundance: .; v_gene: TRBV7-6; len: 12; j_gene: TRBJ1-1; d_gene: TRBD1; CDR3aa: ASSPGQGNTEAF
abundance: .; v_gene: TRBV14; len: 13; j_gene: TRBJ1-6; d_gene: TRBD1; CDR3aa: ASSQADRPNSPLH
abundance: few; v_gene: TRBV7-2; len: 11; j_gene: TRBJ1-1; d_gene: .; CDR3aa: ASSQPMGREAF
abundance: .; v_gene: TRBV5-4; len: 12; j_gene: TRBJ1-1; d_gene: .; CDR3aa: ASSRQRMNTEAF
abundance: few; v_gene: TRBV5-4; len: 12; j_gene: TRBJ1-2; d_gene: .; CDR3aa: ASSLAVNNYGYT